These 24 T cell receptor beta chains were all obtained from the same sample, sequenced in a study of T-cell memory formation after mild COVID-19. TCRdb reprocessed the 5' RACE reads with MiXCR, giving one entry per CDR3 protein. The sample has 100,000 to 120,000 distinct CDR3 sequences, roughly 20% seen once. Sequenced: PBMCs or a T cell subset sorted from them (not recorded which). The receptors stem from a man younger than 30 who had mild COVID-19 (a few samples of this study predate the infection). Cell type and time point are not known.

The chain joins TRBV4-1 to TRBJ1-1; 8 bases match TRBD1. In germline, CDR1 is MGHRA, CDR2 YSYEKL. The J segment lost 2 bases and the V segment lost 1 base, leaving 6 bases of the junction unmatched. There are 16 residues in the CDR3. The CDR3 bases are TGCGCCAGCAGCCAAGTTTCGACAGGGGTAAACACTGAAGCTTTCTTT. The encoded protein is CASSQVSTGVNTEAFF.

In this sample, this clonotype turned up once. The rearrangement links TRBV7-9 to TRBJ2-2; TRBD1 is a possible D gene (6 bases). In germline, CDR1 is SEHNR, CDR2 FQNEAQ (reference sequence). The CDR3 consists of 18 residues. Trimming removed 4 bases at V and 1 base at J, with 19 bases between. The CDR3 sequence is CASSSSGRGVGNTGELFF. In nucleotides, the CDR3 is TGTGCCAGCAGCTCCTCGGGCAGGGGAGTGGGGAACACCGGGGAGCTGTTTTTT.

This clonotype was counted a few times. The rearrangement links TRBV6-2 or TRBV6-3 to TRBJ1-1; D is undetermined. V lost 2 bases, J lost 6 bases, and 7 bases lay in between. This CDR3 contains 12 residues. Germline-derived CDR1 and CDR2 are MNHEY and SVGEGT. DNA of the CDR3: TGTGCCAGCAGTTACCCGGGATCTGAAGCTTTCTTT. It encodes CASSYPGSEAFF.

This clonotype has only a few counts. The CDR3 DNA follows: TGCGCCAGCAGCCCCCTTCTGGACACACCGGCCTACGAGCAGTACTTC. Amino acids: CASSPLLDTPAYEQYF. The chain is built from TRBV4-1 and TRBJ2-7, with D perhaps matching TRBD1 (5 bases). The CDR3 covers 16 residues. CDR1 is MGHRA and CDR2 is YSYEKL in the germline V gene. The V end was cut by 4 bases, the J end by 2 bases, with 18 bases between.

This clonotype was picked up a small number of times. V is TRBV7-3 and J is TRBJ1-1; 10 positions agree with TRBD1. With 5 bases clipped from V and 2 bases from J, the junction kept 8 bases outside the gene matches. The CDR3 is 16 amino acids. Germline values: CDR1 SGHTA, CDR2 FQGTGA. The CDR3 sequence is CASSEGQGPANTEAFF. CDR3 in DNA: TGTGCCAGCAGCGAGGGACAGGGGCCAGCAAACACTGAAGCTTTCTTT. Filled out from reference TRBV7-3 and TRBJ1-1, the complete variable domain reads GAGVSQTPSNKVTEKGKYVELRCDPISGHTALYWYRQSLGQGPEFLIYFQGTGAADDSGLPNDRFFAVRPEGSVSTLKIQRTERGDSAVYLCASSEGQGPANTEAFFGQGTRLTVV.

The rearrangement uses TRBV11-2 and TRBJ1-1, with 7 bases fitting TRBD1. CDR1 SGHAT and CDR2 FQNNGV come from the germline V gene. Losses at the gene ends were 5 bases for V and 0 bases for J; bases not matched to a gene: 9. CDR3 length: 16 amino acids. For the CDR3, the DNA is TGTGCCAGCAGCCCCCGGGCAGGGGGGCTGAACACTGAAGCTTTCTTT. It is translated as CASSPRAGGLNTEAFF. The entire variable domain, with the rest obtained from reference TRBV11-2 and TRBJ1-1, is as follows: EAGVAQSPRYKIIEKRQSVAFWCNPISGHATLYWYQQILGQGPKLLIQFQNNGVVDDSQLPKDRFSAERLKGVDSTLKIQPAKLEDSAVYLCASSPRAGGLNTEAFFGQGTRLTVV.

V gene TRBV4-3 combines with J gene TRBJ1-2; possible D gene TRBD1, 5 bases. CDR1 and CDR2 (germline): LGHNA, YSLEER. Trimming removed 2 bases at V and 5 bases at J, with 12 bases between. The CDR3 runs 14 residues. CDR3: CASSQRDRRYGYTF. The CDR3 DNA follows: TGCGCCAGCAGCCAACGGGACCGCCGTTATGGCTACACCTTC.

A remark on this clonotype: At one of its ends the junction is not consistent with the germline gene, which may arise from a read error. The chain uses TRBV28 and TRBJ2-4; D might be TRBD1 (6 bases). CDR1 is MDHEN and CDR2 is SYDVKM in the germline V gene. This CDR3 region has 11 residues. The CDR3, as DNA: TGTGCCAGCAGCCAGCGCCGGGACACGACTTTC. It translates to CASSQRRDTTF.

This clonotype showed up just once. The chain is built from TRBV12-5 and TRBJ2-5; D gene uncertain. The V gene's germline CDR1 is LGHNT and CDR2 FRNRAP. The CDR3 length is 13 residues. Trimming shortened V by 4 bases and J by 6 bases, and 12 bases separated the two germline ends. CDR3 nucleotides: TGTGCTAGTGGTTCTCCGCGGTTGCAGACCCAGTACTTC. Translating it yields CASGSPRLQTQYF. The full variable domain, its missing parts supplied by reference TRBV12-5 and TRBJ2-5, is DARVTQTPRHKVTEMGQEVTMRCQPILGHNTVFWYRQTMMQGLELLAYFRNRAPLDDSGMPKDRFSAEMPDATLATLKIQPSEPRDSAVYFCASGSPRLQTQYFGPGTRLLVL.

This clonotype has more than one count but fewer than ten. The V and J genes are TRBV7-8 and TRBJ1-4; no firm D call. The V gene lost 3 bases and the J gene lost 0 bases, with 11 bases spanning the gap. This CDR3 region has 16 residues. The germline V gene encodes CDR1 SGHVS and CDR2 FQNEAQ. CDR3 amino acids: CASSFLVKATNEKLFF. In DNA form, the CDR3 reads TGTGCCAGCAGCTTCTTGGTAAAAGCAACTAATGAAAAACTGTTTTTT.

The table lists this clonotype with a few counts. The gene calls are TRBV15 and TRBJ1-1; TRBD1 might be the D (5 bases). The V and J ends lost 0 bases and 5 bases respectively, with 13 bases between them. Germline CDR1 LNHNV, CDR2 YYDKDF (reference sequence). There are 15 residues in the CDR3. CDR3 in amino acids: CATSRDRDSGTEAFF. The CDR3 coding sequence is TGTGCCACCAGCAGAGATCGGGACTCGGGAACTGAAGCTTTCTTT.

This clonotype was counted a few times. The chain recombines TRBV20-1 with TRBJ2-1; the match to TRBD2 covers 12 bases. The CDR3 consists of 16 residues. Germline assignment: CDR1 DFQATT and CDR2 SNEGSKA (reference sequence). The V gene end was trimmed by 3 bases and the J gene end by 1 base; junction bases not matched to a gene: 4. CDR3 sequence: CSASSLAGGSYNEQFF. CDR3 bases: TGCAGTGCTAGTTCCCTAGCGGGGGGGTCCTACAATGAGCAGTTCTTC.

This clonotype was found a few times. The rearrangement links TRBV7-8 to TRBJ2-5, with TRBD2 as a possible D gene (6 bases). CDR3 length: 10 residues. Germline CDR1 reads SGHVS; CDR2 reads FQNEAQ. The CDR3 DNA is TGTGCGGGGGGACAAGAGACCCAGTACTTC. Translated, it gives CAGGQETQYF. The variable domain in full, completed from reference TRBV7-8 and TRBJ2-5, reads GAGVSQSPRYKVAKRGQDVALRCDPISGHVSLFWYQQALGQGPEFLTYFQNEAQLDKSGLPSDRFFAERPEGSVSTLKIQRTQQEDSAVYLCAGGQETQYFGPGTRLLVL.

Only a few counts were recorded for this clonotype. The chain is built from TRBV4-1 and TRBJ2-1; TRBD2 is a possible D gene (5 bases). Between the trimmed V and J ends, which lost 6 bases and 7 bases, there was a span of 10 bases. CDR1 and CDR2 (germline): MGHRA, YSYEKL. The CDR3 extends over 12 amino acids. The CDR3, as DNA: TGCGCCAGCAGTCCGACGGGAAATGAGCAGTTCTTC. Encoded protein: CASSPTGNEQFF.

The CDR3 sequence: CASSVSVVYEQYF. The DNA of the CDR3 is TGTGCCAGCTCGGTGTCGGTCGTCTACGAGCAGTACTTC. The rearrangement uses TRBV2 and TRBJ2-7; D remains ambiguous. The CDR3 loop spans 13 amino acids. The germline V gene encodes CDR1 SNHLY and CDR2 FYNNEI. V was cut by 8 bases and J by 3 bases, with 14 bases left in between.

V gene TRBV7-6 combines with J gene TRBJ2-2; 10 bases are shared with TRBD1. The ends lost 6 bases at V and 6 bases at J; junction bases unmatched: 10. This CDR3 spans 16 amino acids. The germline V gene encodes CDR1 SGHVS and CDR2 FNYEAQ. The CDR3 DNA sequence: TGTGCCAGCAGTTATCCGGGACAGGGGTTCCCCGGGGAGCTGTTTTTT. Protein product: CASSYPGQGFPGELFF.

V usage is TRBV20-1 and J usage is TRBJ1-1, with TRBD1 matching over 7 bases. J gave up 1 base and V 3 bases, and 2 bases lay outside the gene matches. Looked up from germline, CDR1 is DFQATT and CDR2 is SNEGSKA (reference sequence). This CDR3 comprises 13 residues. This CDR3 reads CSARGQRNTEAFF. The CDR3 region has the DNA TGCAGTGCTAGGGGACAGAGGAACACTGAAGCTTTCTTT.

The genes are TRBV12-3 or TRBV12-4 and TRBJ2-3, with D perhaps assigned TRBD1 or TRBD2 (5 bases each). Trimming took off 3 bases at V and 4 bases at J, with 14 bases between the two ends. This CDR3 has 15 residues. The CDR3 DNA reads TGTGCCAGCAGTTTTGGGGGTTCGGTGGCAGATACGCAGTATTTT. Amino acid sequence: CASSFGGSVADTQYF.

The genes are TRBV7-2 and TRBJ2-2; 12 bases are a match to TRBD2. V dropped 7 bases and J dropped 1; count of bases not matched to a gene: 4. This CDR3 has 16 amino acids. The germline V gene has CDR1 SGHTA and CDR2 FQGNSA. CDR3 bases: TGTGCCAGCAACGGACTAGCGGGGAAGAACACCGGGGAGCTGTTTTTT. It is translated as CASNGLAGKNTGELFF.

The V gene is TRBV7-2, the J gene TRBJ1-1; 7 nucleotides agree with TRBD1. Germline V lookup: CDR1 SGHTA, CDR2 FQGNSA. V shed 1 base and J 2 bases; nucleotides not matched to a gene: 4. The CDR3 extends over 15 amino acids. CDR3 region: CASSLGPGGNTEAFF. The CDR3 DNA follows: TGTGCCAGCAGCTTAGGTCCAGGGGGAAACACTGAAGCTTTCTTT.

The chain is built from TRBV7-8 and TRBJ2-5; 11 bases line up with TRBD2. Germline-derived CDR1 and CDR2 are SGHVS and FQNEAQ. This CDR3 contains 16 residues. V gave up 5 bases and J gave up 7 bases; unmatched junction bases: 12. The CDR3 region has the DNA TGTGCCAGCAGCCCGAGTACTAGCGGGGGCCTTAGGACCCAGTACTTC. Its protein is CASSPSTSGGLRTQYF. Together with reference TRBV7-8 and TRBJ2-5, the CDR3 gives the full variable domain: GAGVSQSPRYKVAKRGQDVALRCDPISGHVSLFWYQQALGQGPEFLTYFQNEAQLDKSGLPSDRFFAERPEGSVSTLKIQRTQQEDSAVYLCASSPSTSGGLRTQYFGPGTRLLVL.

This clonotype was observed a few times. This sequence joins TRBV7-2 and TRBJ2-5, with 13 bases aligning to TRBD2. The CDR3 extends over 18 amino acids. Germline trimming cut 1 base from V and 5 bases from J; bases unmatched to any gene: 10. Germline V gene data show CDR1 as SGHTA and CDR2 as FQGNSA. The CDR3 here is CASSLEGLAGPDRETQYF. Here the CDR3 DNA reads TGTGCCAGCAGCTTAGAGGGACTAGCGGGACCCGATCGGGAGACCCAGTACTTC.

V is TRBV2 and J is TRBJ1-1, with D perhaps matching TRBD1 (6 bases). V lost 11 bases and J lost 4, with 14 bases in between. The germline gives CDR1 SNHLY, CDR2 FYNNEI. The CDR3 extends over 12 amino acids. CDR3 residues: CACYRTATEAFF. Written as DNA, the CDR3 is TGTGCCTGCTACAGGACAGCCACTGAAGCTTTCTTT.

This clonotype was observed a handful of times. CDR3 residues: CASSWTSGTDTQYF. The CDR3, as DNA: TGTGCCAGCAGTTGGACTAGCGGTACAGATACGCAGTATTTT. The chain carries TRBV27 and TRBJ2-3; 10 bases are a match to TRBD2. V was clipped by 4 bases and J by 3 bases; unmatched bases: 1. From germline, CDR1 is MNHEY and CDR2 SMNVEV (reference sequence). The CDR3 extends over 14 amino acids.